This T cell receptor (beta chain) was captured by sequencing in a study of blood T cell repertoires in COVID-19. In the study overall: Sites across the United States, Italy and Spain contributed samples from acute and convalescent COVID-19. PBMCs, B-cell-depleted T cells, or T cells provided the cDNA or gDNA that made up the material.

The CDR3 is 14 residues long. V gave up 5 bases and J gave up 2 bases; unmatched junction bases: 4. Germline CDR1 and CDR2: KGHSH and LQKENI. As originally analysed: Estimates of nucleated cell counts were drawn from the amplification of reference gene primers. The method was immunoSEQ multiplex PCR; TCRdb's version includes in-frame clones alone and lacks a portion of them. V and J calls and clone size come straight from that table; D and trimming were deduced from the DNA. This sample has approximately 310,000 clones, with roughly 84% found just once. The table lists this clone with a count of one. The sequence was obtained from a man aged 45-65 years with active or convalescent COVID-19. Sequenced sample: peripheral blood. The chain employs TRBV18 and TRBJ1-2; 8 nucleotides align to TRBD1. The CDR3 sequence: CASSSDRENYGYTF. CDR3 sequence (DNA): TGTGCCAGCTCATCGGACAGGGAGAACTATGGCTACACCTTC. Using reference TRBV18 and TRBJ1-2 for the parts outside the CDR3, the full variable domain is NAGVMQNPRHLVRRRGQEARLRCSPMKGHSHVYWYRQLPEEGLKFMVYLQKENIIDESGMPKERFSAEFPKEGPSILRIQQVVRGDSAAYFCASSSDRENYGYTFGSGTRLTVV.